The rows below give T cell receptor beta chains drawn from one sample of a study of PD-L1 blockade in urothelial cancer. Sequencing used immunoSEQ multiplex PCR; TCRdb keeps in-frame clones, though not all of them. Among fewer than 50,000 clones listed, 79% were seen once. The source material was PBMCs, sampled around atezolizumab (anti-PD-L1) treatment. The source is a man between 65 and 79 years old with urothelial cancer. The CDR3 runs from the conserved cysteine through the conserved F or W. A D gene is named only where the DNA matches it firmly. Expanded clones get a size class; other rows say once, few or many, or leave the size out.

j_call,v_call,d_call,clone_size,cdr3_aa,cdr3_nt
TRBJ1-1,TRBV6-5,-,-,CASSYSGHQAHEAFF,TGTGCCAGCAGTTACTCGGGACACCAAGCCCATGAAGCTTTCTTT
TRBJ2-3,TRBV6-1,-,once,CASSANPRTDTQYF,TGTGCCAGCAGTGCCAACCCCCGGACAGATACGCAGTATTTT
TRBJ1-2,TRBV29-1,TRBD1,once,CSVGTGVLGYTF,TGCAGCGTAGGGACAGGGGTTCTTGGCTACACCTTC
TRBJ2-7,TRBV4-1,-,-,CASSQAPGNSYEQYF,TGCGCCAGCAGCCAAGCGCCAGGGAACTCCTACGAGCAGTACTTC
TRBJ1-1,TRBV10-2,TRBD1,-,CASSDRGSNTEAFF,TGCGCCAGCTCGGACAGGGGTTCGAACACTGAAGCTTTCTTT
TRBJ2-3,TRBV28,-,-,CASSLWGQTDTQYF,TGTGCCAGCAGTTTATGGGGGCAGACAGATACGCAGTATTTT
TRBJ2-7,TRBV6-1,TRBD2,-,CASSLSGNSYEQYF,TGTGCCAGCAGCCTTAGCGGGAACTCCTACGAGCAGTACTTC
TRBJ2-5,TRBV28,-,-,CASRWGGQETQYF,TGTGCCAGCCGCTGGGGAGGCCAAGAGACCCAGTACTTC
TRBJ1-5,TRBV27,TRBD1,-,CASSFPKTGFGNQPQHF,TGTGCCAGCAGTTTCCCGAAGACAGGGTTTGGCAATCAGCCCCAGCATTTT
TRBJ2-2,TRBV4-2,TRBD2,-,CASSQTGGGGDTGELFF,TGTGCCAGCAGCCAGACGGGAGGAGGTGGGGACACCGGGGAGCTGTTTTTT
TRBJ2-6,TRBV28,TRBD1,-,CASSRLGTESPGANVLTF,TGTGCCAGCAGTCGATTAGGGACAGAATCTCCTGGGGCCAACGTCCTGACTTTC
TRBJ2-1,TRBV5-1,-,-,CASSLRGGLYNEQFF,TGCGCCAGCAGCTTGCGGGGAGGACTCTACAATGAGCAGTTCTTC
TRBJ2-1,TRBV11-1,-,-,CASSPDWTSNEQFF,TGTGCCAGCAGCCCGGACTGGACGAGCAATGAGCAGTTCTTC
TRBJ2-1,TRBV11-2,-,-,CASSLDQGGPQFF,TGTGCCAGCAGCTTAGATCAAGGCGGCCCGCAGTTCTTC
TRBJ1-1,TRBV19,-,-,CASSIRQWNTEAFF,TGTGCCAGTAGTATCAGGCAGTGGAACACTGAAGCTTTCTTT
TRBJ2-7,TRBV14,TRBD1,-,CASSQGQGKQYF,TGTGCCAGCAGCCAAGGACAGGGGAAGCAGTACTTC
TRBJ1-2,TRBV9,-,-,CASSRDVEGPYGYTF,TGTGCCAGCAGCCGAGACGTGGAGGGGCCCTATGGCTACACCTTC
TRBJ1-5,TRBV10-3,-,-,CATKPALNQPQHF,TGTGCCACCAAGCCCGCCCTCAATCAGCCCCAGCATTTT
TRBJ2-3,TRBV11-2,-,-,CASSLSASGDTQYF,TGTGCCAGCAGCTTATCAGCGTCGGGAGATACGCAGTATTTT
TRBJ2-2,TRBV5-4,-,once,CASSFGAMANTGELFF,TGTGCCAGCAGCTTTGGAGCGATGGCGAACACCGGGGAGCTGTTTTTT
TRBJ2-3,TRBV21-1,-,-,CASSRPTSGSVGNTQYF,TGTGCCAGCAGCAGGCCGACTAGCGGGAGTGTGGGAAATACGCAGTATTTT
TRBJ2-6,TRBV19,TRBD1,-,CASSKGTGVSGANVLTF,TGTGCCAGTAGTAAGGGGACAGGGGTATCTGGGGCCAACGTCCTGACTTTC
TRBJ1-1,TRBV28,TRBD1,many,CASSFQGVVTEAFF,TGTGCCAGCAGTTTTCAGGGGGTGGTCACTGAAGCTTTCTTT
TRBJ2-3,TRBV6-6,-,-,CASSYPPYPRTDTQYF,TGTGCCAGCAGTTACCCCCCCTACCCCCGCACAGATACGCAGTATTTT
TRBJ2-1,TRBV30,TRBD1,-,CAWSLTGVWEQFF,TGTGCCTGGAGTTTAACAGGGGTGTGGGAGCAGTTCTTC
TRBJ2-5,TRBV11-3,TRBD2,-,CASSLAGGETQYF,TGTGCCAGCAGCTTGGCGGGAGGAGAGACCCAGTACTTC
TRBJ1-5,TRBV10-3,-,-,CAISESPASGQPQHF,TGTGCCATCAGTGAGTCGCCAGCTTCGGGTCAGCCCCAGCATTTT
TRBJ2-7,TRBV6-5,-,-,CASRGWEGQNYEQYF,TGTGCCAGCAGGGGTTGGGAGGGACAAAACTACGAGCAGTACTTC
TRBJ2-7,TRBV30,TRBD2,-,CAWSPLEREGSYEQYF,TGTGCCTGGAGTCCGCTTGAGCGGGAGGGGTCCTACGAGCAGTACTTC
TRBJ1-3,TRBV19,TRBD1,-,CASSPTGESGNTIYF,TGTGCCAGTAGTCCTACAGGGGAGTCTGGAAACACCATATATTTT
TRBJ2-7,TRBV27,-,medium-sized,CASSLGTGGKTYEQYF,TGTGCCAGCAGTTTGGGAACTGGAGGGAAGACCTACGAGCAGTACTTC
TRBJ1-3,TRBV6-1,-,few,CASAPGYTIYF,TGTGCCAGCGCCCCGGGATACACCATATATTTT
TRBJ1-2,TRBV28,TRBD1,few,CASSSGQGVYGYTF,TGTGCCAGCAGTTCAGGACAGGGTGTTTATGGCTACACCTTC
TRBJ2-1,TRBV4-1,TRBD2,few,CASSQQALGLAVRNNEQFF,TGCGCCAGCAGCCAGCAGGCGCTCGGACTAGCGGTTAGGAACAATGAGCAGTTCTTC
TRBJ1-2,TRBV19,-,-,CASSMGAATEGGYTF,TGTGCCAGTAGTATGGGGGCAGCGACCGAAGGGGGCTACACCTTC
TRBJ1-2,TRBV7-9,-,-,CASSLDLGAPGNTF,TGTGCCAGCAGCTTAGATCTAGGGGCGCCTGGTAACACCTTC
TRBJ2-3,TRBV28,TRBD2,-,CASSGPPSGRVIGTQYF,TGTGCCAGCAGCGGCCCCCCTAGCGGGAGGGTGATCGGTACGCAGTATTTT
TRBJ2-3,TRBV5-1,-,once,CASSPSTQRKTDTQYF,TGCGCCAGCAGCCCGTCTACCCAGCGGAAGACAGATACGCAGTATTTT
TRBJ2-2,TRBV21-1,-,-,CASLTGELFF,TGTGCCAGTCTCACCGGGGAGCTGTTTTTT
TRBJ2-7,TRBV5-6,TRBD2,-,CASSSLGVAGSYEQYF,TGTGCCAGCAGCTCCTTGGGAGTAGCGGGCTCCTACGAGCAGTACTTC
TRBJ2-1,TRBV28,TRBD1,-,CASRQGGDEQFF,TGTGCCAGCAGACAGGGGGGCGATGAGCAGTTCTTC
TRBJ2-2,TRBV30,TRBD1,-,CAWSPTGGDGTGELFF,TGTGCCTGGAGTCCCACAGGGGGTGATGGCACCGGGGAGCTGTTTTTT
TRBJ2-5,TRBV7-3,TRBD1,-,CASSSDRAPETQYF,TGTGCCAGCAGCTCGGACAGGGCTCCGGAGACCCAGTACTTC
TRBJ1-2,TRBV28,TRBD1,once,CASRTGVYGYTF,TGTGCCAGCAGAACAGGGGTCTATGGCTACACCTTC
TRBJ2-7,TRBV28,-,few,CASSPGIRAPYEQYF,TGTGCCAGCAGTCCTGGTATCAGGGCTCCTTACGAGCAGTACTTC
TRBJ1-1,TRBV6-5,-,-,CASSYSQATNTEAFF,TGTGCCAGCAGTTACTCCCAGGCGACGAACACTGAAGCTTTCTTT
TRBJ2-5,TRBV10-3,-,-,CAISQQSSTKETQYF,TGTGCCATCAGTCAACAGAGCTCAACAAAAGAGACCCAGTACTTC
TRBJ1-1,TRBV29-1,-,once,CSVEISGVNTEAFF,TGCAGCGTTGAAATCTCGGGAGTGAACACTGAAGCTTTCTTT
TRBJ1-3,TRBV5-1,-,-,CASSLGVGSGNTIYF,TGCGCCAGCAGCTTAGGGGTCGGCTCTGGAAACACCATATATTTT